This entry lists 25 T cell receptor beta chains sequenced from one sample in a study of T cells in Graves' hyperthyroidism and ophthalmopathy (dated by TCRdb to the late 2010s). Preparation of the library involved multiplex PCR. Sequencing used an Illumina HiSeq 2000. TCR beta CDR3 regions were amplified from RNA transcripts. For the first round of RT-PCR on the TCR CDR3, the HTBI primer set was used together with the Qiagen OneStep RT-PCR kit. TCRdb reprocessed the public reads (quality trimming at Q25 with fastp, clone calling with MiXCR) and kept in-frame beta chains. Every entry covers one CDR3 protein and lists the most common genes and DNA from its rows. Recorded for this sample are hundreds of thousands of distinct CDR3 sequences; about 15% of them occurred a single time. The ten largest clones represent about 26% of the sample. What was sequenced was blood. These receptors were collected from a woman in her twenties or thirties with Graves' hyperthyroidism.

This clonotype has more than one count but fewer than ten. The V and J genes are TRBV3-1 and TRBJ1-5, with D uncertain. CDR1 is LGHDT, CDR2 YNNKEL, per germline (reference sequence). The CDR3 covers 16 residues. Trimming stripped 3 bases from V and 2 bases from J, with 14 bases between. The CDR3 DNA follows: TGTGCCAGCAGCCAGGGGTCGGCGAATGGCAATCAGCCCCAGCATTTT. Protein product: CASSQGSANGNQPQHF.

A few counts support this clonotype. This sequence joins TRBV27 and TRBJ2-5; D is unclear. The CDR3 extends over 14 amino acids. Trimming left V 2 bases short and J 4 bases short, with 11 bases between. Germline V gene data show CDR1 as MNHEY and CDR2 as SMNVEV (reference sequence). The CDR3 DNA follows: TGTGCCAGCAGTTTAAGGCGCGGAATAGAGACCCAGTACTTC. Its translation: CASSLRRGIETQYF.

This clonotype came up many times. The rearrangement uses TRBV6-1 and TRBJ1-1, with D possibly being TRBD1 (5 bases). The CDR3 has 12 residues. Trimming shortened V by 4 bases and J by 9 bases, and 12 bases separated the two germline ends. The V gene's germline CDR1 is MNHNS and CDR2 SASEGT. CDR3 residues: CASSGTSSKAFF. The CDR3 nucleotides read TGTGCCAGCAGTGGGACATCAAGCAAAGCTTTCTTT.

This chain links TRBV14 with TRBJ2-7, with D possibly TRBD2 on 6 matching bases. Trimming took off 0 bases at V and 7 bases at J, with 13 bases between the two ends. The CDR3 spans 14 residues. Germline CDR1 is SGHDN and CDR2 is FVKESK. The chain's CDR3 is CASSQELAGFEQYF. The CDR3, as DNA: TGTGCCAGCAGCCAAGAACTGGCGGGATTTGAGCAGTACTTC.

This clonotype was seen many times. V is TRBV7-8 and J is TRBJ2-1; no clear D. Trimming stripped 5 bases from V and 2 bases from J, with 13 bases between. Germline CDR1 and CDR2: SGHVS and FQNEAQ. The CDR3 is made up of 15 amino acids. This CDR3 is CASSPTVSAYNEQFF. CDR3 sequence (DNA): TGTGCCAGCAGCCCAACTGTTTCCGCCTACAATGAGCAGTTCTTC.

This clonotype appeared a few times. The J gene is TRBJ2-7, the V gene TRBV7-9; 8 bases map to TRBD2. With V trimmed by 8 bases and J by 3 bases, 9 bases remained unmatched. The CDR3 contains 14 residues. The germline CDR1 and CDR2 sequences are SEHNR and FQNEAQ (reference sequence). CDR3 region: CASDRAGGYYEQYF. In DNA form, the CDR3 reads TGTGCCAGCGACCGCGCGGGGGGATACTACGAGCAGTACTTC.

This clonotype was found a few times. The gene calls are TRBV6-2 or TRBV6-3 and TRBJ2-1; the match to TRBD1 covers 8 bases. V shed 5 bases and J 16 bases; nucleotides not matched to a gene: 10. The CDR3 consists of 12 residues. The germline V gene has CDR1 MNHEY and CDR2 SVGEGT. CDR3 in amino acids: CASSISGQGLFF. CDR3 bases: TGTGCCAGCAGTATTTCCGGACAGGGTCTTTTCTTC.

V and J are TRBV6-5 and TRBJ2-3; 7 nucleotides align to TRBD1. CDR1 and CDR2 from the germline V gene are MNHEY and SVGAGI. Trimming removed 0 bases from V and 13 bases from J; junction bases left unmatched: 7. CDR3 length: 13 residues. The CDR3 reads CASSYSTTGSKYF. The DNA for the CDR3 is TGTGCCAGCAGTTACTCCACGACAGGGAGCAAGTATTTT.

In this sample, this clonotype turned up a few times. This chain links TRBV30 with TRBJ2-1; 15 bases are shared with TRBD2. V dropped 2 bases and J dropped 13; count of bases not matched to a gene: 6. CDR1 is GTSNPN and CDR2 is SVGIG in the germline V gene (reference sequence). The CDR3 sequence is 14 residues long. CDR3 residues: CAWSRTSGRARQFF. Here the CDR3 DNA reads TGTGCCTGGAGTCGGACTAGCGGGAGGGCCCGACAGTTCTTC.

This clonotype has just a few counts. This chain uses TRBV7-9 with TRBJ2-7; weak D call: TRBD1 (6 bases). The CDR3 extends over 14 amino acids. V shed 3 bases and J shed 3 bases, with 12 bases lying between them. Germline V gene data show CDR1 as SEHNR and CDR2 as FQNEAQ (reference sequence). CDR3 DNA sequence: TGTGCCAGCAGCTTCAGGACAGATAACTACGAGCAGTACTTC. The encoded protein is CASSFRTDNYEQYF.

The rearrangement uses TRBV19 and TRBJ2-3; 7 bases agree with TRBD1. V shed 4 bases and J 6 bases; nucleotides not matched to a gene: 13. CDR3 length: 16 amino acids. From germline, CDR1 is LNHDA and CDR2 SQIVND (reference sequence). The CDR3 sequence is CASSKGTGDYVDTQYF. In nucleotides, the CDR3 is TGTGCCAGTAGTAAGGGAACAGGGGATTATGTGGATACGCAGTATTTT.

This clonotype was counted a few times. The genes are TRBV5-1 and TRBJ1-3, with no clear D. CDR1 is SGHRS, CDR2 YFSETQ, per germline. This CDR3 is 15 amino acids long. V dropped 0 bases and J dropped 0 bases, with 7 bases sitting between them. For the CDR3, the DNA is TGCGCCAGCAGCTTGGCCATGGGCTCTGGAAACACCATATATTTT. Its protein product is CASSLAMGSGNTIYF.

This clonotype was recorded many times. CDR3 nucleotide sequence: TGTGCCAGCAGCCGATCGGAGGGGTTGAACACTGAAGCTTTCTTT. Translating gives CASSRSEGLNTEAFF. J is TRBJ1-1 and V is TRBV28; tentative D call: TRBD1 (5 bases). The CDR3 covers 15 residues. Germline values: CDR1 MDHEN, CDR2 SYDVKM. The V end lost 6 bases, the J end lost 0 bases, and 14 bases lay between the germline ends.

The genes are TRBV19 and TRBJ2-1; tentatively, D is TRBD2 (5 bases). Germline lookup yields CDR1 LNHDA and CDR2 SQIVND (reference sequence). The length of the CDR3 is 13 residues. V shed 6 bases and J shed 5 bases, with 11 bases lying between them. The CDR3 region has the DNA TGTGCCAGTAGAGCGGAGAGACACAATGAGCAGTTCTTC. This sequence encodes CASRAERHNEQFF.

This clonotype showed up many times. V is TRBV3-1 and J is TRBJ2-7; D not resolved. CDR1 is LGHDT, CDR2 YNNKEL, per germline (reference sequence). Between the trimmed V and J ends, which lost 1 base and 0 bases, there was a span of 10 bases. CDR3 length: 15 amino acids. CDR3 DNA sequence: TGTGCCAGCAGCCAAGCGGGTAGGAGCTCCTACGAGCAGTACTTC. It is translated as CASSQAGRSSYEQYF.

The V gene is TRBV7-2, the J gene TRBJ1-2; no definite D call. The germline V gene has CDR1 SGHTA and CDR2 FQGNSA. The CDR3 totals 15 residues. V lost 5 bases and J 8 bases, leaving 21 bases between the germline ends. The CDR3 DNA reads as TGTGCCAGCAGCCGCGTCGGGCCTCTCGAGGGAGGCTACACCTTC. Translated, it gives CASSRVGPLEGGYTF.

Comment on this clonotype: It may be a read error: a sequence one base away is much more abundant. CDR3 bases: TGCGCCAGCAGTAGCACCGCCCGGGGTGAAAAACTGTTTTTT. As protein: CASSSTARGEKLFF. The J gene is TRBJ1-4, the V gene TRBV10-2; D not certain. Trimming took off 5 bases at V and 7 bases at J, with 14 bases between the two ends. The CDR3 covers 14 residues. CDR1 is WSHSY, CDR2 SAAADI, per germline.

About this clonotype: A much larger clone differs from this one at a single base, so this may be a read error. V and J are TRBV28 and TRBJ2-1, with a tentative D call TRBD2 (5 bases). CDR3 length: 17 residues. V lost 2 bases and J 4 bases, leaving 18 bases between the germline ends. Germline loops: CDR1 MDHEN, CDR2 SYDVKM. The CDR3 here is CASSLSLLGSDYNEQFF. CDR3 bases: TGTGCCAGCAGTTTAAGTCTTTTAGGGAGTGATTACAATGAGCAGTTCTTC.

Many counts were recorded for this clonotype. The V call is TRBV28, the J call TRBJ2-5; 10 bases fit TRBD2. CDR1 is MDHEN, CDR2 SYDVKM, per germline. V was pared by 5 bases and J by 5 bases, with 11 bases of the junction left unmatched. CDR3 length: 16 amino acids. The CDR3 loop is CASSRDLAGVGETQYF. CDR3 nucleotide sequence: TGTGCCAGCAGTCGTGACCTAGCGGGAGTGGGGGAGACCCAGTACTTC.

The chain joins TRBV4-2 to TRBJ2-7; 10 bases are shared with TRBD2. CDR1 is LGHNA, CDR2 YNFKEQ, per germline. J was trimmed by 0 bases and V by 0 bases; bases with no gene match: 2. This CDR3 is 16 amino acids long. In nucleotides, the CDR3 is TGTGCCAGCAGCCAAGATACTAGCGGGATCTCCTACGAGCAGTACTTC. This gives the protein CASSQDTSGISYEQYF.

The CDR3 protein is CASSLTTRADRGHLNEQFF. The CDR3, as DNA: TGTGCCAGCAGCTTAACAACACGGGCAGACAGGGGGCATCTTAATGAGCAGTTCTTC. The V call is TRBV7-9, the J call TRBJ2-1; 10 bases are a match to TRBD1. The CDR3 is 19 amino acids. V shed 2 bases and J 7 bases; nucleotides not matched to a gene: 17. Germline CDR1 is SEHNR and CDR2 is FQNEAQ (reference sequence).

In this sample, this clonotype turned up a few times. This chain joins TRBV20-1 and TRBJ1-3, with 8 bases fitting TRBD1. CDR3 length: 15 residues. V shed 5 bases, J shed 3 bases, and the junction held 9 bases outside the gene matches. In germline, CDR1 is DFQATT, CDR2 SNEGSKA (reference sequence). For the CDR3, the DNA is TGCAGTGCTTCTCAGGGGGCTAGAGGTGGAAACACCATATATTTT. Residues: CSASQGARGGNTIYF.

This clonotype was counted only a few times. The chain carries TRBV19 and TRBJ1-2; D unclear. CDR3 size: 15 residues. The germline CDR1 and CDR2 sequences are LNHDA and SQIVND (reference sequence). Trimming took 6 bases from V and 5 from J, leaving 19 bases between them. The CDR3 bases are TGTGCCAGTAGGGACCCATCTTTCGGCTTTTATGGCTACACCTTC. It yields the protein CASRDPSFGFYGYTF.

This clonotype was counted at least ten times. V gene TRBV29-1 combines with J gene TRBJ1-2; unclear D gene. Trimming left V 6 bases short and J 6 bases short, with 11 bases between. The CDR3 sequence is 11 residues long. CDR1 and CDR2 (germline): SQVTM, ANQGSEA. In DNA, the CDR3 is TGCAGCGTGGGCCGCACCGATGGCTACACCTTC. Its translation is CSVGRTDGYTF.

This clonotype was picked up many times. CDR3 nucleotide sequence: TGCAGTGCTCCGACAGGGCCGTTCTACGAGCAGTACTTC. Amino acid sequence: CSAPTGPFYEQYF. This sequence joins TRBV20-1 and TRBJ2-7, with 7 bases matching TRBD1. The CDR3 covers 13 residues. Germline assignment: CDR1 DFQATT and CDR2 SNEGSKA (reference sequence). Trimming at V came to 5 bases and at J to 3 bases, leaving 7 bases not matched to a gene.